This T cell receptor beta chain was identified in a study of post-analysis software for immune sequencing data. Overall study context: The disease courses spanned relapsing-remitting, secondary progressive and progressive-relapsing forms of multiple sclerosis. Findings and limits, study-wide: Included in a set of roughly five TRBV segments more frequent in patients than controls were TRBV5-6, TRBV5-1 and TRBV20-1. Multiple sclerosis patients showed significantly lower normalized Chao1 diversity than controls did. Samples made in the same batch grouped tightly together by F measure.

Unique molecular identifiers featured in each of the TCR beta cDNA libraries. Input of about 0.95 to 10 million T cells yielded 500,000 to 650,000 cDNA molecules. TCRdb reanalysed the PCR reads using MiXCR and keeps one entry per CDR3 protein. The top ten clones hold roughly 12% of a sample with hundreds of thousands of distinct CDR3 sequences, roughly three fifths of them seen once. This CDR3 spans 12 amino acids. V was trimmed by 6 bases and J by 7 bases, leaving 10 bases between them. From germline, CDR1 is MNHEY and CDR2 SVGAGI. Concerning this clonotype: Its antigen is as yet unknown.

This sequence joins TRBV6-5 and TRBJ2-1; a weak D match, TRBD1 (6 bases). The receptor comes from a girl under 10 years old with multiple sclerosis. Sequences were obtained from blood. The CDR3 DNA is TGTGCCAGCAGCCAGGGGTGGAATGAGCAGTTCTTC. Translated: CASSQGWNEQFF.